This T cell receptor (beta chain) was captured by sequencing in a study of blood T cell repertoires in COVID-19. V was clipped by 4 bases and J by 2 bases, with 9 bases between them. The CDR3 totals 13 residues. CDR1 SGHRS and CDR2 YFSETQ come from the germline V gene. The table came from immunoSEQ multiplex PCR; TCRdb's copy has only in-frame clones and leaves some out. Of hundreds of thousands of clones in the sample, about 90% were seen once. The chain combines TRBV5-1 with TRBJ1-1, with D unresolved. This receptor was taken from a woman in her late teens or twenties with acute or convalescent COVID-19. What was sequenced was peripheral blood. This chain's CDR3 is CASSTDINTEAFF. CDR3 DNA sequence: TGCGCCAGCAGCACAGACATAAACACTGAAGCTTTCTTT.